The T cell receptor (beta chain) described here comes from a study of T cell changes during pregnancy in multiple sclerosis. Profiled with immunoSEQ multiplex PCR; TCRdb holds only in-frame clones, not every one. The sample yields under 90,000 clones, about 91% seen once. The V gene end was trimmed by 6 bases and the J gene end by 2 bases; junction bases not matched to a gene: 7. The CDR3 covers 15 residues. Germline CDR1 reads SNHLY; CDR2 reads FYNNEI. The sample here was peripheral blood, taken in the second trimester of pregnancy. The chain carries TRBV2 and TRBJ2-3, with 8 bases fitting TRBD2. The receptor was derived from a female donor in good health, enrolled as a control in a pregnancy study. CDR3 sequence: CASSRLAPDTDTQYF. CDR3 DNA: TGTGCCAGCAGCAGACTAGCGCCTGACACAGATACGCAGTATTTT. Based on the CDR3 plus reference TRBV2 and TRBJ2-3, the full variable domain is EPEVTQTPSHQVTQMGQEVILRCVPISNHLYFYWYRQILGQKVEFLVSFYNNEISEKSEIFDDQFSVERPDGSNFTLKIRSTKLEDSAMYFCASSRLAPDTDTQYFGPGTRLTVL.